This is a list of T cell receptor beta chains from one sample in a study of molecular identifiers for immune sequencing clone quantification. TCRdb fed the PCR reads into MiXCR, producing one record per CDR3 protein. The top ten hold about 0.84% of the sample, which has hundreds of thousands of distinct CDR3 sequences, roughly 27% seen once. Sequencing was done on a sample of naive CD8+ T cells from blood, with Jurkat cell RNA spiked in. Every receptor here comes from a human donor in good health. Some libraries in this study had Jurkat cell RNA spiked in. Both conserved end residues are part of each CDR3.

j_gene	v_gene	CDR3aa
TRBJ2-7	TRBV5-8	CASSRDRGRSYEQYF
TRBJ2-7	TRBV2	CASNAPGGGRYEQYF
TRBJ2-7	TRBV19	CASSPEVAGPAYEQYF
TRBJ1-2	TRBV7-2	CASSFDLNYGYTF
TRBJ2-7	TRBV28	CASSLGVGTLYEQYF
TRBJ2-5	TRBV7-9	CASSPQHAPGEETQYF
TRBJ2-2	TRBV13	CASSLEQGKDTGELFF
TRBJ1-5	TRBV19	CASRGGEGQPQHF
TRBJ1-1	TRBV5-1	CASSLAGGGMNTEAFF
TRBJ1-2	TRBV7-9	CASSFGTYGYTF
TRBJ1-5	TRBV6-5	CASSFTNNQPQHF
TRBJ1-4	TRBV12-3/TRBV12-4	CASSTTGGNEKLFF
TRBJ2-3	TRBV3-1	CASSQDYPTDTQYF
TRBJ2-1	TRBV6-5	CASSPTRGSSYNEQFF
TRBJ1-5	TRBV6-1	CASRADSSYSNQPQHF
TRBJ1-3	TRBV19	CASTPGTGDGTIYF
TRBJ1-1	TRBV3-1	CASSGEDGSLMWFF
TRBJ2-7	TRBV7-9	CASSLPYHEQYF
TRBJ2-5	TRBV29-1	CSVGSGVFQETQYF
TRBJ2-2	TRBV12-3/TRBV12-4	CASSLVVVRTIGELFF
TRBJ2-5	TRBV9	CASSVGSVDEQETQYF
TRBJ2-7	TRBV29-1	CSVVGRGNEQYF
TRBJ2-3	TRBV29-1	CSVVFGRGALFSTDTQYF